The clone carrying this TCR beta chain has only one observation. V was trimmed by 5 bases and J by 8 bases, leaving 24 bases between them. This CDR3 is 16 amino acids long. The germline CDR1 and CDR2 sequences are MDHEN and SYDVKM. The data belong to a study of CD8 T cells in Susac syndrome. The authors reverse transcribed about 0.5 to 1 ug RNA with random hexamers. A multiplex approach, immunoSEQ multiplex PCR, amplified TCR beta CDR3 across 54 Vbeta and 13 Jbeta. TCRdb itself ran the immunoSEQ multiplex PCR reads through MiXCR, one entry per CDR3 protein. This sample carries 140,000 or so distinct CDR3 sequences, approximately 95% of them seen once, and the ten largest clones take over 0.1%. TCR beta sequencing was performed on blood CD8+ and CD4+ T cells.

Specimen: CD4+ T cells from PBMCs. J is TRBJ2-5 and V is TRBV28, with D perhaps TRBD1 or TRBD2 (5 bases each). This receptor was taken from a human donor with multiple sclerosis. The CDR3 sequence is CASSPTRAGKGATQYF. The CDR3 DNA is TGTGCCAGCAGTCCCACGCGGGCAGGGAAAGGAGCAACCCAGTACTTC.